The 16 T cell receptor beta chains listed next were all sequenced from one sample in a study of T-cell reconstitution after alpha-beta-depleted transplantation in children. Using unique molecular identifiers, the investigators prepared the TCRbeta library. TCRdb redid the calling of the PCR reads with MiXCR, one entry per CDR3 protein. In the table there are 750,000 to 950,000 distinct CDR3 sequences, 15% to 20% of which are singletons. The specimen comprised PBMCs, mostly from graft donor cells, sampled 360 days after TCRalphabeta/CD19-depleted stem cell transplant. These receptors were collected from a male patient younger than 18 who had a stem cell transplant for acute lymphoblastic leukemia, so the T cells may come from the graft donor.

In the case of this clonotype: A single base separates this from a much larger clone, so it may be a read error. This chain connects TRBV12-3 or TRBV12-4 to TRBJ2-6, with D unresolved. This CDR3 comprises 15 residues. CDR3 region: CGSRLQISGANVLTF. As DNA, the CDR3 is TGTGGCAGCAGACTTCAGATCTCTGGGGCCAACGTCCTGACTTTC.

The rearrangement links TRBV11-1 to TRBJ2-1, with no clear D. The CDR3 runs 14 residues. CDR1 and CDR2 from the germline V gene are SGHAT and FQDESV (reference sequence). The V gene lost 2 bases and the J gene lost 2 bases, with 7 bases spanning the gap. The CDR3 spells CASSLMAAYNEQFF. The CDR3 region has the DNA TGTGCCAGCAGCTTAATGGCGGCCTACAATGAGCAGTTCTTC.

V usage is TRBV20-1 and J usage is TRBJ2-3, with TRBD2 matching over 10 bases. The V and J ends lost 0 bases and 6 bases, in that order; junction bases with no gene match: 15. The CDR3 is 18 residues long. Germline V gene data show CDR1 as DFQATT and CDR2 as SNEGSKA (reference sequence). Here the CDR3 DNA reads TGCAGTGCTAGAGATTTTTTAGGGAAACTAGCGGGAATGGATACGCAGTATTTT. This encodes CSARDFLGKLAGMDTQYF.

The count of this clonotype is one. The chain combines TRBV20-1 with TRBJ1-1, with D tentatively TRBD1 (5 bases). Germline V gene lookup returns CDR1 DFQATT and CDR2 SNEGSKA (reference sequence). This CDR3 comprises 17 residues. V was shortened by 0 bases and J by 0 bases, with 17 bases between the two germline ends. CDR3 in amino acids: CSARDIGYGGMNTEAFF. DNA for the CDR3: TGCAGTGCTAGAGATATCGGGTATGGGGGTATGAACACTGAAGCTTTCTTT.

The chain is built from TRBV2 and TRBJ2-2; D is unresolved. In germline, CDR1 is SNHLY, CDR2 FYNNEI. This CDR3 comprises 13 residues. Trimming removed 5 bases from V and 6 bases from J, with 10 bases in between. Written as DNA, the CDR3 is TGTGCCAGCAGTCCTCGGCGTTCCGGGGAGCTGTTTTTT. This translates into CASSPRRSGELFF.

In this sample, this clonotype turned up a few times. The J gene is TRBJ2-2, the V gene TRBV7-9; TRBD1 agrees at 7 bases. J lost 2 bases, V lost 2 bases, and 5 bases had no gene match. The germline V gene encodes CDR1 SEHNR and CDR2 FQNEAQ (reference sequence). This CDR3 contains 16 residues. The CDR3 DNA reads as TGTGCCAGCAGCTTACCAAGGGGGCGCAACACCGGGGAGCTGTTTTTT. Translation gives CASSLPRGRNTGELFF.

The chain is built from TRBV19 and TRBJ2-1, with D tentatively TRBD2 (6 bases). Germline V gene lookup returns CDR1 LNHDA and CDR2 SQIVND (reference sequence). The ends were cut back, 7 bases at V and 3 bases at J, with 10 bases in the middle. The CDR3 spans 13 residues. The CDR3 sequence is CASTPSDYNEQFF. The CDR3 DNA is TGTGCCAGTACTCCTAGCGACTACAATGAGCAGTTCTTC. The full variable domain, in which reference TRBV19 and TRBJ2-1 provide the parts outside the CDR3, is DGGITQSPKYLFRKEGQNVTLSCEQNLNHDAMYWYRQDPGQGLRLIYYSQIVNDFQKGDIAEGYSVSREKKESFPLTVTSAQKNPTAFYLCASTPSDYNEQFFGPGTRLTVL.

The rearrangement uses TRBV7-9 and TRBJ2-1; TRBD1 is a possible D gene (5 bases). V dropped 5 bases and J dropped 2 bases, with 16 bases sitting between them. Per germline, CDR1 SEHNR and CDR2 FQNEAQ (reference sequence). This CDR3 comprises 16 residues. This CDR3 reads CASSRWTTGTYNEQFF. CDR3 DNA sequence: TGTGCCAGCAGCAGGTGGACAACGGGTACCTACAATGAGCAGTTCTTC.

This clonotype was detected ten times or more. V usage is TRBV7-2 and J usage is TRBJ1-5, with 7 positions matching TRBD1. This CDR3 is built from 14 residues. With V trimmed by 4 bases and J by 5 bases, 5 bases remained unmatched. Germline V CDR1 and CDR2: SGHTA, FQGNSA. CDR3 coding DNA: TGTGCCAGCAGCTGGGGACAGAACCATCAGCCCCAGCATTTT. This gives the protein CASSWGQNHQPQHF. The variable domain in full, with the rest retrieved from reference TRBV7-2 and TRBJ1-5, is GAGVSQSPSNKVTEKGKDVELRCDPISGHTALYWYRQSLGQGLEFLIYFQGNSAPDKSGLPSDRFSAERTGGSVSTLTIQRTQQEDSAVYLCASSWGQNHQPQHFGDGTRLSIL.

This clonotype was counted many times. V and J are TRBV5-6 and TRBJ2-1; no clear D. The ends were cut back, 2 bases at V and 0 bases at J, with 9 bases in the middle. Germline V gene data show CDR1 as SGHDT and CDR2 as YYEEEE. The CDR3 spans 15 residues. The CDR3 sequence is CASSLAPSSYNEQFF. DNA for the CDR3: TGTGCCAGCAGCTTAGCACCTAGCTCCTACAATGAGCAGTTCTTC.

This clonotype was counted a few times. The genes are TRBV4-1 and TRBJ2-1; TRBD2 aligns across 12 bases. Trimming at V came to 4 bases and at J to 4 bases, leaving 17 bases not matched to a gene. The CDR3 has 20 residues. Germline V gives CDR1 MGHRA, CDR2 YSYEKL. CDR3 in DNA: TGCGCCAGCAGCCTTTCCCCCCGGACTAGCGGGACCCTTTCGTACAATGAGCAGTTCTTC. It translates to CASSLSPRTSGTLSYNEQFF.

This clonotype was counted many times. This chain connects TRBV25-1 to TRBJ2-3, with 11 bases fitting TRBD1. Trimming took 7 bases from V and 6 from J; bases not matched to a gene: 6. There are 14 residues in the CDR3. Germline CDR1 reads MGHDK; CDR2 reads SYGVNS. As DNA, the CDR3 is TGTGCCAGCATTGGAGGGACAGGGGGGGATACGCAGTATTTT. Amino acid sequence: CASIGGTGGDTQYF.

This clonotype has a handful of counts. The rearrangement joins TRBV7-7 to TRBJ2-1; D unresolved. V lost 6 bases and J lost 7, with 19 bases in between. Per germline, CDR1 SSHAT and CDR2 FNYEAQ (reference sequence). This CDR3 region has 15 residues. CDR3 loop: CASRENRPDRNEQFF. The CDR3 DNA follows: TGTGCCAGCAGGGAAAACAGACCCGATAGGAATGAGCAGTTCTTC.

This clonotype was counted between two and nine times. A much larger clone lies a single base off, so this may be a read error. The chain uses TRBV5-5 and TRBJ1-5; 9 bases align to TRBD1. Germline CDR1 is SGHKS and CDR2 is YYEKEE (reference sequence). CDR3 size: 13 residues. The V and J ends lost 4 bases and 5 bases, in that order; junction bases with no gene match: 1. For the CDR3, the DNA is TGTGCCAGCAGCAACAGGGGGCATCAGCCCCAGCATTTT. Translated, it gives CASSNRGHQPQHF.

The chain recombines TRBV7-3 with TRBJ1-1; D is uncertain. Germline V lookup: CDR1 SGHTA, CDR2 FQGTGA. The length of the CDR3 is 14 residues. V was trimmed by 1 base and J by 1 base, leaving 7 bases between them. DNA for the CDR3: TGTGCCAGCAGCTTAATAGGAAGGAACACTGAAGCTTTCTTT. Translation gives CASSLIGRNTEAFF.

CDR3 DNA: TGTGCCATCAGTGCTTCAGCGGACTATGGCTACACCTTC. This translates into CAISASADYGYTF. The V gene is TRBV10-3, the J gene TRBJ1-2; no firm D call. Germline CDR1 reads ENHRY; CDR2 reads SYGVKD. This CDR3 comprises 13 residues. V was cut by 4 bases and J by 3 bases, with 9 bases left in between.